Sequencing of this T cell receptor (beta chain) was carried out in a study of cytomegalovirus exposure and HLA in healthy donors. Nominal health characterized the donors when sampled, though unrecorded immune exposures were likely. The CDR3 loop spans 13 amino acids. Between the trimmed V and J ends, which lost 5 bases and 4 bases, there was a span of 10 bases. Germline CDR1 MNHEY, CDR2 SMNVEV (reference sequence). The PCR employed 60 Vbeta primers together with 13 Jbeta primers. Authors' data handling: An analysis performed later counted 74 million or so unique TCR beta chains (roughly 11 million of them shared). Sequenced by immunoSEQ multiplex PCR; TCRdb stores in-frame clones only, minus some. From that table come the V and J calls and clone size; the DNA was used to work out D and trimming. The repertoire includes 100,000 or so clones, approximately 74% of them detected once, and less than 2% sits in the top ten.

Source material: PBMCs. This TCR derives from a woman aged 40-49 years in good health and CMV-seronegative. The chain has TRBV27 and TRBJ2-3; the D gene is possibly TRBD1 (5 bases). This CDR3 is CASSAQGADTQYF. DNA for the CDR3: TGTGCCAGCAGTGCGCAGGGTGCAGATACGCAGTATTTT.